This T cell receptor beta chain was recorded in a study of blood T cell repertoires in COVID-19 (dated by TCRdb to the early 2020s). Study-wide context: Collaborator samples came from the United States, Italy and Spain and covered acute and convalescent phases of COVID-19. The material from the prospective study consisted of cDNA or gDNA derived from T cells, B-cell-depleted T cells, or PBMCs. Samples were obtained from the ongoing ImmuneRACE study (first 160 participants) and from about 1,300 subjects provided by 6 global collaborators. Sample metadata almost always included a de-identified subject ID, COVID-19 status, age in years and sex. Subjects who had been exposed to COVID-19, were actively infected with it, or had recovered from it provided the deeply sampled blood TCRbeta repertoires that made up the dataset. Where available, HLA class I and class II types were taken from metadata supplied by the sample provider and were not determined by assay-based typing. The repertoires were released in a freely available public database meant as a resource for research on the immune response to SARS-CoV-2.

Samples from volunteer blood donors who had recovered from COVID-19 were contributed by a second Seattle source. Whole blood was collected in K2EDTA tubes by collaborating institutions according to the institutions' own protocols. For TCRbeta analysis, collaborators shipped samples in one of three forms: frozen whole blood, isolated PBMCs, or DNA extracted from either of those sample types. From a lookup of the germline V gene, CDR1 and CDR2 are SQVTM and ANQGSEA. Its CDR3 holds 13 amino acids, cysteine through phenylalanine. CDR3 DNA is the only sequence kept; it has 39 bases, read in frame from the first base. The V end gives up 7 bases and the J end 0 bases, leaving 6 bases in the junction not matched to a gene. The immunoSEQ Assay, a bias-controlled multiplex PCR, was used to amplify TCRbeta CDR3 regions from genomic DNA. In the source study's methods: The number of nucleated cells in each sample was estimated by amplification of reference gene primers within the assay. To quantify the absolute abundance of each unique TCRbeta CDR3 rearrangement, sequence reads were collapsed and filtered. For each sample, productive Simpson clonality was calculated as the square root of Simpson's diversity index across productive rearrangements. TCRdb retrieved this table from immuneACCESS and kept in-frame rearrangements only. Not all clones are present; in checked studies, unresolved V genes account for under half, and no reason is known for the remainder. The D gene and trimming were derived from the DNA, and the V and J assignments and clone size from that table. The sample contains a few hundred thousand clones, 86% of them found a single time. Jointly, the top ten make up over 2% of the sample.

About this clone itself: The target of this receptor is not known. Base qualities are missing; no much larger clone stands one base away.

Here is what the overall study found, with its caveats: Clinical and demographic metadata were provided uncurated, with the amount varying by source and participant.

Material for sequencing was peripheral blood. The sequence links TRBV29-1 to TRBJ2-7; 7 middle bases align to TRBD1. The TCR originated in a man younger than 45 who had recovered from COVID-19. The bases read TGCAGCGCCACCGGGACAGCCTCCTACGAGCAGTACTTC. It translates to CSATGTASYEQYF.